This TCR beta chain originates from a study of long-term antiretroviral therapy in people with HIV. With survey level as its setting, the immunoSEQ assay was v3.0. TCRdb keeps only in-frame clones here, not all; method: immunoSEQ multiplex PCR. The table has about 17,000 clones, 75% to 95% seen once. This CDR3 comprises 13 residues. The V gene lost 0 bases and the J gene lost 6 bases, with 10 bases spanning the gap. Germline V gene data show CDR1 as SGHNT and CDR2 as YYREEE (reference sequence). Sequencing was performed on unsorted PBMCs, taken 0.3 years after starting antiretroviral therapy. This chain uses TRBV5-4 with TRBJ2-7, with no clear D. The TCR originated in a man aged 55 to 69 with HIV. The CDR3, as DNA: TGTGCCAGCAGCTTGGAACCTGGGCGCGAGCAGTACTTC. Translation gives CASSLEPGREQYF.